This T cell receptor beta chain was obtained from a study of CD8+ T cells in alopecia areata. Study findings and constraints: It was lesional scalp, especially alopecia totalis/universalis, that showed higher clonality than normal scalp. Baseline CD8+ expansion's link to response remains uncertain, as there was one nonresponder.

Following extraction, RNA underwent reverse transcription to cDNA, which served as the sequencing template. Measured with immunoSEQ multiplex PCR; TCRdb has only the in-frame clones, and not every one. The repertoire holds about 130,000 clones, 45% to 65% seen once, with about 15% in the top ten. Regarding this clone: Its antigen is unknown.

Sample treatment: oral pan-JAK inhibitor, 5-10 mg twice daily. Both peripheral blood and punch biopsies of lesional scalp skin were obtained from patients who had alopecia areata. The V gene's germline CDR1 is SNHLY and CDR2 FYNNEI. This CDR3 is 15 amino acids long. After removal of 4 bases from V and 2 bases from J, the junction contained 7 bases not matched to a gene. This chain uses TRBV2 with TRBJ1-2; 7 positions agree with TRBD1. The material sequenced was CD8+ T cells sorted from blood, taken at week 4, from a patient treated with tofacitinib. The receptor comes from a human donor with alopecia areata. DNA for the CDR3: TGTGCCAGCAGTGGAGAGACAGGGAAAAACTATGGCTACACCTTC. Translated, it gives CASSGETGKNYGYTF.